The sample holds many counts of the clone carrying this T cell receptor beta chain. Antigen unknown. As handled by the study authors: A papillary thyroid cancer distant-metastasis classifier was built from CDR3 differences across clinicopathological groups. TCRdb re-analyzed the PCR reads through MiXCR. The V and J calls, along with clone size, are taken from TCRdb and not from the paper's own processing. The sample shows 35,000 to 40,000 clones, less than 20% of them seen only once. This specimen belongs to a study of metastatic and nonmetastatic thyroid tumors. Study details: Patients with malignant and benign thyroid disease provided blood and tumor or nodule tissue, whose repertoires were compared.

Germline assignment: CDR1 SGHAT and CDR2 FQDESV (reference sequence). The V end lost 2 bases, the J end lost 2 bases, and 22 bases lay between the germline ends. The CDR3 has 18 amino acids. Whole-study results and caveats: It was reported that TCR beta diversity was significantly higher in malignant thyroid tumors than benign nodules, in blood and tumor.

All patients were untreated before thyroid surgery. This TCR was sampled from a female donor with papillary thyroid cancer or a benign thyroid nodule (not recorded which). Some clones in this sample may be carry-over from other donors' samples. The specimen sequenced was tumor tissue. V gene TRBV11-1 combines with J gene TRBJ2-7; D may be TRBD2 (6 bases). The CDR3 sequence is CASSLSPGGFRPTYEQYF. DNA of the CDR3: TGTGCCAGCAGCTTATCCCCCGGAGGGTTTCGGCCGACCTACGAGCAGTACTTC.